The 18 T cell receptor beta chains given below trace back to one sample, sequenced in a study of T cells in Graves' hyperthyroidism and ophthalmopathy (dated by TCRdb to 2018 to 2020). The library was built by means of multiplex PCR. Reads for this sample came from an Illumina HiSeq 2000. Amplification of TCR beta CDR3 regions was carried out from RNA transcripts. For the first round of RT-PCR on the TCR CDR3, the HTBI primer set was used together with the Qiagen OneStep RT-PCR kit. TCRdb itself trimmed the public reads at Q25 with fastp, ran MiXCR and retained productive beta chains. Each record represents a unique CDR3 protein, reported with the most common genes and DNA among its rows. Recorded for this sample are some 600,000 distinct CDR3 sequences; roughly 50% of them occurred a single time. Of the sample, about 7.8% is held by the ten largest clones. The sample taken for sequencing was peripheral blood or thyroid tissue (not recorded which). The receptors come from a woman under 30 with Graves' hyperthyroidism. Donor details come from another sample of the same person, matched by shared clones.

The rearrangement uses TRBV6-1 and TRBJ2-7, with 13 bases that match TRBD2. The CDR3 totals 18 residues. V shed 6 bases, J shed 3 bases, and the junction held 14 bases outside the gene matches. Germline V gene lookup returns CDR1 MNHNS and CDR2 SASEGT. In DNA form, the CDR3 reads TGTGCCAGCAGCCCTCGGACTAGCGGGAGAGGGCCGTGCTACGAGCAGTACTTC. It specifies CASSPRTSGRGPCYEQYF.

The V gene is TRBV11-1, the J gene TRBJ2-7; TRBD1 matches at 9 bases. CDR1 and CDR2 from the germline V gene are SGHAT and FQDESV (reference sequence). This CDR3 region has 14 residues. V gave up 8 bases and J gave up 0 bases; unmatched junction bases: 5. The CDR3 sequence is CASGTGLSSYEQYF. The CDR3 DNA reads TGTGCCAGCGGGACAGGGCTAAGCTCCTACGAGCAGTACTTC.

This clonotype showed up many times. The chain couples TRBV19 to TRBJ2-7; TRBD1 matches at 7 bases. The germline CDR1 and CDR2 sequences are LNHDA and SQIVND (reference sequence). This CDR3 has 13 amino acids. Losses at the gene ends were 8 bases for V and 1 base for J; bases not matched to a gene: 5. The CDR3 nucleotides are TGTGCCAGTGGTTGGACAGGTTCCTACGAGCAGTACTTC. It specifies CASGWTGSYEQYF.

On this clonotype itself: A read error may produce the germline difference seen at one junction end. The V call is TRBV20-1, the J call TRBJ2-5; D ambiguous. The CDR3 runs to 11 residues. CDR1 is DFQATT, CDR2 SNEGSKA, per germline (reference sequence). In DNA, the CDR3 is TGCAATGCTTCCCTATTCGCCGAACAGTACTTC. It codes for CNASLFAEQYF.

This chain connects TRBV9 to TRBJ1-4; tentative D call: TRBD1 (5 bases). The germline V gene encodes CDR1 SGDLS and CDR2 YYNGEE. Between the trimmed V and J ends, which lost 3 bases and 7 bases, there was a span of 13 bases. The CDR3 is made up of 14 amino acids. The CDR3: CASSALGQGEKLFF. The DNA for the CDR3 is TGTGCCAGCAGCGCTCTGGGGCAGGGTGAAAAACTGTTTTTT. The full variable domain, completed using reference TRBV9 and TRBJ1-4, is DSGVTQTPKHLITATGQRVTLRCSPRSGDLSVYWYQQSLDQGLQFLIQYYNGEERAKGNILERFSAQQFPDLHSELNLSSLELGDSALYFCASSALGQGEKLFFGSGTQLSVL.

This clonotype turned up a few times. A read error may account for a junction end that differs from germline. The J gene is TRBJ2-5, the V gene TRBV7-7; D unresolved. CDR3 length: 13 amino acids. Germline V gene data show CDR1 as SSHAT and CDR2 as FNYEAQ (reference sequence). The CDR3: CASSLVQQETQYF. In DNA, the CDR3 is TGTGCTAGCAGCTTAGTCCAGCAAGAGACCCAGTACTTC. Using reference TRBV7-7 and TRBJ2-5 for the parts outside the CDR3, the full variable domain is GAGVSQSPRYKVTKRGQDVTLRCDPISSHATLYWYQQALGQGPEFLTYFNYEAQPDKSGLPSDRFSAERPEGSISTLTIQRTEQRDSAMYRCASSLVQQETQYFGPGTRLLVL.

The rearrangement links TRBV29-1 to TRBJ1-2, with TRBD1 identical over 8 bases. This CDR3 region has 12 residues. The V and J ends lost 8 bases and 10 bases, in that order; junction bases with no gene match: 12. In germline, CDR1 is SQVTM, CDR2 ANQGSEA. The CDR3 loop reads CSILTGDGDYTF. The DNA of the CDR3 is TGCAGCATCCTGACAGGGGATGGGGACTACACCTTC.

This sequence joins TRBV29-1 and TRBJ2-7; D call uncertain. V lost 8 bases and J lost 10, with 15 bases in between. Per the germline V gene, CDR1 is SQVTM and CDR2 is ANQGSEA. The CDR3 runs 10 residues. DNA for the CDR3: TGCAGCTTGCCCAGAGCCGAACAGTACTTC. Translating it yields CSLPRAEQYF.

The genes are TRBV11-1 and TRBJ2-7; the match to TRBD2 covers 12 bases. Per germline, CDR1 SGHAT and CDR2 FQDESV (reference sequence). Trimming took 1 base from V and 1 from J; bases not matched to a gene: 2. The CDR3 extends over 16 amino acids. CDR3 in DNA: TGTGCCAGCAGCTTAGTGACTAGCGGGAGTTCCTACGAGCAGTACTTC. Amino acid sequence: CASSLVTSGSSYEQYF.

The chain is built from TRBV2 and TRBJ2-7, with 9 bases that match TRBD1. The ends lost 5 bases at V and 2 bases at J; junction bases unmatched: 10. The germline gives CDR1 SNHLY, CDR2 FYNNEI. The CDR3 is 16 amino acids. The CDR3 coding sequence is TGTGCCAGCAGTTACCGACAGGGGGAGTCTACCTACGAGCAGTACTTC. Amino acids: CASSYRQGESTYEQYF.

There are a few counts of this clonotype. DNA for the CDR3: TGTGCCAGCAGCCAAGAGCCGGGACAGGGTTACGAGCAGTACTTC. Protein: CASSQEPGQGYEQYF. The chain carries TRBV2 and TRBJ2-7; 9 bases agree with TRBD1. V shed 6 bases, J shed 4 bases, and the junction held 10 bases outside the gene matches. CDR1 SNHLY and CDR2 FYNNEI come from the germline V gene. The CDR3 has 15 amino acids.

The chain is built from TRBV20-1 and TRBJ2-7, with TRBD2 identical over 7 bases. J was trimmed by 1 base and V by 0 bases; bases with no gene match: 6. Germline CDR1 reads DFQATT; CDR2 reads SNEGSKA (reference sequence). The CDR3 loop spans 15 amino acids. CDR3 DNA: TGCAGTGCTAGAGATATAAGCGGGATTTCCTACGAGCAGTACTTC. Translating gives CSARDISGISYEQYF.

This clonotype was counted ten times or more. The V call is TRBV10-3, the J call TRBJ1-1; a possible D gene is TRBD1 (5 bases). The CDR3 spans 14 residues. Per the germline V gene, CDR1 is ENHRY and CDR2 is SYGVKD. V was trimmed by 0 bases and J by 5 bases, leaving 10 bases between them. The DNA of the CDR3 is TGTGCCATCAGTGAGTCCGGGACTCTAACTGAAGCTTTCTTT. Translating gives CAISESGTLTEAFF.

This clonotype was detected ten times or more. V gene TRBV10-2 combines with J gene TRBJ1-5; tentatively, D is TRBD1 (6 bases). This CDR3 region has 12 residues. The germline gives CDR1 WSHSY, CDR2 SAAADI. V was cut by 3 bases and J by 11 bases, with 11 bases left in between. CDR3 DNA: TGCGCCAGCAGTGAATTGGACAGCACCCAGCATTTT. Its protein product is CASSELDSTQHF.

V is TRBV7-9 and J is TRBJ1-2; D possibly corresponds to TRBD1 (5 bases). Germline V gene lookup returns CDR1 SEHNR and CDR2 FQNEAQ (reference sequence). The V and J ends lost 6 bases and 8 bases respectively, with 13 bases between them. This CDR3 is 12 amino acids long. CDR3 bases: TGTGCCAGCAGTGCAAACAGGCGGGGCTACACCTTC. This encodes CASSANRRGYTF.

V gene TRBV5-1 combines with J gene TRBJ1-1; D gene uncertain. CDR3 length equals 16 residues. The germline gives CDR1 SGHRS, CDR2 YFSETQ. Trimming cost V 4 bases and J 5 bases, with 21 bases left between them. Here the CDR3 reads CASSQNRGYQGTEAFF. The DNA of the CDR3 is TGCGCCAGCAGCCAAAATCGAGGGTATCAAGGTACTGAAGCTTTCTTT.

The chain employs TRBV25-1 and TRBJ1-2; TRBD1 might be the D (5 bases). Trimming took 2 bases from V and 6 from J, leaving 7 bases between them. Per the germline V gene, CDR1 is MGHDK and CDR2 is SYGVNS. The CDR3 runs to 12 residues. The CDR3 is CASSEVGDGYTF. In DNA form, the CDR3 reads TGTGCCAGCAGTGAAGTGGGGGATGGCTACACCTTC.

This sequence joins TRBV7-6 and TRBJ1-5; weak D call: TRBD1 (5 bases). Trimming pared 5 bases from V and 0 bases from J, leaving 14 bases between. Germline CDR1 is SGHVS and CDR2 is FNYEAQ. This CDR3 has 16 residues. The CDR3 loop is CASSPGGDYSNQPQHF. CDR3 DNA sequence: TGTGCCAGCAGCCCCGGGGGGGATTATAGCAATCAGCCCCAGCATTTT.